This T cell receptor beta chain was profiled in a study of T cell responses to AZD1222 COVID-19 vaccine. Whole-study findings and limits: Seropositive status at baseline applied to only five to seven AZD1222 recipients. Two doses of AZD1222 preceded a rise in Spike-specific TCR breadth and depth. Donors were chiefly white British, with a greater number of females, and clonal diversity was perhaps underestimated. Vaccine-related CD4 TCRs covered spike, predominating at 160-218 and 743-854.

Repertoires were generated with immunoSEQ multiplex PCR, while TCRdb's copy carries only in-frame clones and drops some. This table holds tens of thousands of clones, roughly 90% found once. With 7 bases clipped from V and 4 bases from J, the junction kept 7 bases outside the gene matches. The CDR3 length is 14 residues. Germline V CDR1 and CDR2: MNHEY, SVGAGI. Worth noting for this clone: The antigen is unknown.

The clonotype comes from an adult in good health. The sample here was peripheral blood, taken on day 0 of MenACWY control vaccination. The chain couples TRBV6-5 to TRBJ1-2, with 9 bases fitting TRBD1. The CDR3 spells CASTRTGERYGYTF. The CDR3 DNA is TGTGCCAGCACCCGGACAGGGGAGCGCTATGGCTACACCTTC.